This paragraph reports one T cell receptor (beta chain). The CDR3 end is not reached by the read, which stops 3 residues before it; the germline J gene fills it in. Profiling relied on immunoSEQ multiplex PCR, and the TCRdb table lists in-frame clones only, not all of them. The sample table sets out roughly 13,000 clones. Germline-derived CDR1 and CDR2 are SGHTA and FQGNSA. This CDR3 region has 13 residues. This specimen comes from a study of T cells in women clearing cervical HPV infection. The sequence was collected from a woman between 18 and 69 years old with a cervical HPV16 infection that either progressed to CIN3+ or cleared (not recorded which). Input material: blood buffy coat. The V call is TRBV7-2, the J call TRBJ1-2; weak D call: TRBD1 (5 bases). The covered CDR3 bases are TGTGCCAGCAGCTTATCCCAGGGCTACGAC. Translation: CASSLSQGYD. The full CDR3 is CASSLSQGYDYTF.